The clone carrying this T cell receptor (beta chain) was seen a few times. What it binds is not known. The CDR3 goes on 3 residues after the read ends, and that part is filled in from the germline J gene. V gave up 3 bases and J gave up 7 bases; unmatched junction bases: 4. Germline CDR1 reads KGHSH; CDR2 reads LQKENI. This CDR3 contains 14 residues. Most patients and controls had Caucasian heritage. All CVID subjects were on immunoglobulin replacement for at least one year. The data stem from a study of T cell clonality in common variable immunodeficiency. Profiling relied on immunoSEQ multiplex PCR, and the TCRdb table lists in-frame clones only, not all of them. This sample has 3,000 to 4,000 clones, each found more than once. General study results and limits: What drives increased CVID clonality needs T cell subpopulation sequencing. Reportedly, TCR beta sequences from common variable immunodeficiency showed fewer deletions and N-nucleotide insertions. TCRbeta clonality was increased in CVID versus healthy controls.

The receptor comes from a human donor with common variable immunodeficiency. Sequencing was carried out using peripheral blood mononuclear cells. The V gene is TRBV18, the J gene TRBJ1-4, with TRBD1 matching 8 bases. The CDR3 protein is CASSPTGEGEKLFF. The covered CDR3 bases are TGTGCCAGCTCACCGACAGGGGAGGGTGAAAAA.